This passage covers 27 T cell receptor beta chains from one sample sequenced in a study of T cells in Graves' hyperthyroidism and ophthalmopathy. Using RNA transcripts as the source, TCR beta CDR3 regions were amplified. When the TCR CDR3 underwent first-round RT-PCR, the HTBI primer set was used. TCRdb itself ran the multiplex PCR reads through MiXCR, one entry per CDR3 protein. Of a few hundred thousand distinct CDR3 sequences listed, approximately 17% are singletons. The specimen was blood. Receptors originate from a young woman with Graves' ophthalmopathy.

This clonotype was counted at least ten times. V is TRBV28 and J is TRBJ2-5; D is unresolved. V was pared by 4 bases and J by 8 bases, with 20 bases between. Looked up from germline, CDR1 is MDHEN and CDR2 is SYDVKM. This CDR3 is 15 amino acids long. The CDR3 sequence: CASSSVNPSSSTQYF. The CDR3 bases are TGTGCCAGCAGTTCCGTAAATCCCTCTTCCAGCACCCAGTACTTC. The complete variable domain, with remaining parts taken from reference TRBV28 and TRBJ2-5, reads DVKVTQSSRYLVKRTGEKVFLECVQDMDHENMFWYRQDPGLGLRLIYFSYDVKMKEKGDIPEGYSVSREKKERFSLILESASTNQTSMYLCASSSVNPSSSTQYFGPGTRLLVL.

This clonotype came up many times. CDR3 nucleotide sequence: TGTGCCAGCAGCCCCAAGGGGCGGGGTGGGGAGCAGTTCTTC. It is translated as CASSPKGRGGEQFF. The chain links TRBV12-3 or TRBV12-4 to TRBJ2-1; the D gene is possibly TRBD2 (6 bases). The V and J ends lost 6 bases and 10 bases respectively, with 19 bases between them. The CDR3 is made up of 14 amino acids.

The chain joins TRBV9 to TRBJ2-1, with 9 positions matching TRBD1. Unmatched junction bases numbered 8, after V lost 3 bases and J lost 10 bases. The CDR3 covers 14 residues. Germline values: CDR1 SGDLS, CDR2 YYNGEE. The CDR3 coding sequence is TGTGCCAGCAGCGCCGGGACAGGGACCTACGAGCAGTTCTTC. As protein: CASSAGTGTYEQFF.

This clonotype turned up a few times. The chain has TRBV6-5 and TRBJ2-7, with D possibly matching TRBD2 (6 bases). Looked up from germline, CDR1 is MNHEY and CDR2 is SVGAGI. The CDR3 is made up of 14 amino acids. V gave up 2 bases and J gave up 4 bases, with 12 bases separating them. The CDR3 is CASSYRTGVYEQYF. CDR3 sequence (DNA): TGTGCCAGCAGTTACCGGACGGGGGTTTACGAGCAGTACTTC.

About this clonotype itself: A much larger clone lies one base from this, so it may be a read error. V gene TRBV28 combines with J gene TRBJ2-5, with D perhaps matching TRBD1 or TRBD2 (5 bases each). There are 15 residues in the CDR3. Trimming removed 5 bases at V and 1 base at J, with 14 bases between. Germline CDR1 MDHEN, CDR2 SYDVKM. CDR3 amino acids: CASSRGRASQETQYF. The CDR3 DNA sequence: TGTGCCAGCAGTCGGGGCAGGGCCTCCCAAGAGACCCAGTACTTC.

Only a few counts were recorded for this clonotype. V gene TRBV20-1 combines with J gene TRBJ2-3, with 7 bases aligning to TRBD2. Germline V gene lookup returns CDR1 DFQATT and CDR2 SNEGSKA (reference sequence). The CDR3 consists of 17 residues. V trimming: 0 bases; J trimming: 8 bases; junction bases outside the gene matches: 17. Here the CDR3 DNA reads TGCAGTGCTAGAGATTTGAGTGCGGCGGGAGCTGCAGGTACGCAGTATTTT. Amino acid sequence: CSARDLSAAGAAGTQYF.

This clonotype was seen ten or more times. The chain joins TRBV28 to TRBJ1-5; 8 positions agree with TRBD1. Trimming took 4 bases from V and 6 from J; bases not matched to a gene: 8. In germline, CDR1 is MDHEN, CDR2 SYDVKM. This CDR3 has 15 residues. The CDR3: CASSSRDRHSQPQHF. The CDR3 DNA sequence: TGTGCCAGCAGTTCCCGGGACAGGCACAGTCAGCCCCAGCATTTT.

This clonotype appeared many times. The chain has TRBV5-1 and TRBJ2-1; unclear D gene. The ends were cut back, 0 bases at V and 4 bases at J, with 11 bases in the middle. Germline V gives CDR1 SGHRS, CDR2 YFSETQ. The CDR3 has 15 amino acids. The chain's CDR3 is CASSLEARPYNEQFF. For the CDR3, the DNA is TGCGCCAGCAGCTTGGAGGCTAGACCATACAATGAGCAGTTCTTC.

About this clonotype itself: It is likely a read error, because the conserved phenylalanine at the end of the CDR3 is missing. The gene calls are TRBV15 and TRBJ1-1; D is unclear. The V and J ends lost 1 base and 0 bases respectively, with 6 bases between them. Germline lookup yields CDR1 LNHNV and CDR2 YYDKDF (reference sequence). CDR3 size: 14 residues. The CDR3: CATSRATVNTEAFL. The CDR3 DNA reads TGTGCCACCAGCAGAGCCACAGTGAACACTGAAGCTTTCCTT.

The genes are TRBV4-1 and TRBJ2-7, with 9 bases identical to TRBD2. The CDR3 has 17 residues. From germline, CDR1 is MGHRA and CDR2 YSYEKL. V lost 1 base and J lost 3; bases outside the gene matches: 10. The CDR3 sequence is CASSQGLAGVQGYEQYF. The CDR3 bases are TGCGCCAGCAGCCAAGGATTAGCGGGAGTGCAGGGCTACGAGCAGTACTTC.

The DNA of the CDR3 is TGTGCCTGGAGTGTACCAGGGAACTATGGCTACACCTTC. Translated: CAWSVPGNYGYTF. The chain is built from TRBV30 and TRBJ1-2, with D possibly matching TRBD1 (5 bases). Germline CDR1 and CDR2: GTSNPN and SVGIG (reference sequence). The CDR3 spans 13 residues. Trimming took off 0 bases at V and 2 bases at J, with 7 bases between the two ends.

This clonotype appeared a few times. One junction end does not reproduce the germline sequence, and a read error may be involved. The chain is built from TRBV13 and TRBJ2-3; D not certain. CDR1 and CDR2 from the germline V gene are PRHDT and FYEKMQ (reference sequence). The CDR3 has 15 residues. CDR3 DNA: TGTGCCAGCAGCGTAGGATCAACAAGCACAGATACGCAGTATTTT. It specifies CASSVGSTSTDTQYF.

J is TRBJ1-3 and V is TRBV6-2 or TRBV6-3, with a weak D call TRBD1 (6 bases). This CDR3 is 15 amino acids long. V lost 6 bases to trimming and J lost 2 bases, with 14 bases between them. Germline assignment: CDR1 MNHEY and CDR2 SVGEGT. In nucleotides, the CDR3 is TGTGCCAGCAGCTCAACAGGGTTCCCTGGAAACACCATATATTTT. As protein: CASSSTGFPGNTIYF.

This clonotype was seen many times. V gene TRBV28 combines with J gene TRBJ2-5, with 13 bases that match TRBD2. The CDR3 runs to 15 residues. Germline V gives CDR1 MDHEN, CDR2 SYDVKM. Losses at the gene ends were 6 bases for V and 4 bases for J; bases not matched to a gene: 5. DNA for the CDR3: TGTGCCAGCAGATTTACTAGCGGGAGGGGAGAGACCCAGTACTTC. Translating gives CASRFTSGRGETQYF.

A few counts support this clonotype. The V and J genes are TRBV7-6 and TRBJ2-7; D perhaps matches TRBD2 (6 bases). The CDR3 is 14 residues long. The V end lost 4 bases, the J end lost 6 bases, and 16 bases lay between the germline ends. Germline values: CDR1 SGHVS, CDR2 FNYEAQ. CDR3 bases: TGTGCCAGCAGCTACACCGGGGGTGGGGGCGAGCAGTACTTC. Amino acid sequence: CASSYTGGGGEQYF.

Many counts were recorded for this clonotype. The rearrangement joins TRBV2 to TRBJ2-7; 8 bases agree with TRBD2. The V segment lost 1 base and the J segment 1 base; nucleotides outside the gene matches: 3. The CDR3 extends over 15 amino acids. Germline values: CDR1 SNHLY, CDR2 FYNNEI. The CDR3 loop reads CASSEGSGRSYEQYF. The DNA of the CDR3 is TGTGCCAGCAGTGAAGGAAGCGGGAGATCCTACGAGCAGTACTTC.

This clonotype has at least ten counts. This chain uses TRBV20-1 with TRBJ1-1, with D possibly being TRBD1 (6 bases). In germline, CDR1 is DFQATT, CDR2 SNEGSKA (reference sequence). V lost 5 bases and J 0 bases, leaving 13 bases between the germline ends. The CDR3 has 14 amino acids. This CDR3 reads CSAPGDTLNTEAFF. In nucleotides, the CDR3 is TGCAGTGCTCCTGGGGACACCTTGAACACTGAAGCTTTCTTT.

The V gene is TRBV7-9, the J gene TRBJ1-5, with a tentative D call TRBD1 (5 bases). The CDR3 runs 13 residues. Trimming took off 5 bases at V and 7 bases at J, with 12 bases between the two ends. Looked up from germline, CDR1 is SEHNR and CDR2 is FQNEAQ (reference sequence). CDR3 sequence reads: CASSLGDLQPQHF. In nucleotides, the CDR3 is TGTGCCAGCAGCCTAGGGGATTTGCAGCCCCAGCATTTT. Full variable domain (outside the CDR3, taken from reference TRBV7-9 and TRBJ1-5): DTGVSQNPRHKITKRGQNVTFRCDPISEHNRLYWYRQTLGQGPEFLTYFQNEAQLEKSRLLSDRFSAERPKGSFSTLEIQRTEQGDSAMYLCASSLGDLQPQHFGDGTRLSIL.

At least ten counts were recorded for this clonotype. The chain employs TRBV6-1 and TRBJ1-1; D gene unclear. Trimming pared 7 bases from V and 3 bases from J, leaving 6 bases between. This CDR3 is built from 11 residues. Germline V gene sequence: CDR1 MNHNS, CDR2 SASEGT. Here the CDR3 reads CASTRDTEAFF. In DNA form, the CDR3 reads TGTGCCAGCACACGGGACACTGAAGCTTTCTTT.

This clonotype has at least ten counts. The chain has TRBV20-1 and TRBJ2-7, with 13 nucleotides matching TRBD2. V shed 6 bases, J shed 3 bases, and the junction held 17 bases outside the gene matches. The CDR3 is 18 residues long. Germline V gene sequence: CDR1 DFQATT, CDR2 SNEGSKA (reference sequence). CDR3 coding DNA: TGCAGTGCGGATACCGCTCTGACTAGCGGGGGGCTCTTCTACGAGCAGTACTTC. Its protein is CSADTALTSGGLFYEQYF.

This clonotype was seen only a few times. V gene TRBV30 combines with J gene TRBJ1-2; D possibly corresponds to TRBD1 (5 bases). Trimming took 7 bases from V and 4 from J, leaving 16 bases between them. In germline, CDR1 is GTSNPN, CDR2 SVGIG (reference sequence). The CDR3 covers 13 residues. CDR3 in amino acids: CASRPARGYGYTF. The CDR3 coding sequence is TGTGCCTCACGACCGGCTAGGGGCTATGGCTACACCTTC.

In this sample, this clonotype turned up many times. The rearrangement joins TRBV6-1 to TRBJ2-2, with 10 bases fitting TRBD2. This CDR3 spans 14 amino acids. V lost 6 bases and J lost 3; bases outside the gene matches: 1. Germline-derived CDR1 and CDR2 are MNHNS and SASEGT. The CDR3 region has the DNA TGTGCCAGCAGACTAGCGGGACACACCGGGGAGCTGTTTTTT. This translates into CASRLAGHTGELFF.

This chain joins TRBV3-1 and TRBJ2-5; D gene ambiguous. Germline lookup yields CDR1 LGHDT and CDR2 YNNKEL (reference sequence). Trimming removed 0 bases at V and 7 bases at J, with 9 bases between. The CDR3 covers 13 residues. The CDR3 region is CASSQEGNRTQYF. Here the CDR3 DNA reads TGTGCCAGCAGCCAAGAGGGGAACAGGACCCAGTACTTC.

The CDR3 protein is CASTSEYGVSGAFF. CDR3 DNA: TGTGCCAGTACCTCAGAGTATGGGGTAAGCGGAGCTTTCTTT. The chain joins TRBV19 to TRBJ1-1, with D unclear. CDR3 length: 14 amino acids. Trimming shortened V by 7 bases and J by 10 bases, and 22 bases separated the two germline ends. Germline lookup yields CDR1 LNHDA and CDR2 SQIVND (reference sequence).

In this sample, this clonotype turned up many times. The CDR3 is CSPSNRGTEAFF. CDR3 bases: TGCAGCCCTTCCAATAGGGGCACTGAAGCTTTCTTT. The J gene is TRBJ1-1, the V gene TRBV20-1, with D tentatively TRBD1 (5 bases). This CDR3 region has 12 residues. Germline CDR1 reads DFQATT; CDR2 reads SNEGSKA (reference sequence).

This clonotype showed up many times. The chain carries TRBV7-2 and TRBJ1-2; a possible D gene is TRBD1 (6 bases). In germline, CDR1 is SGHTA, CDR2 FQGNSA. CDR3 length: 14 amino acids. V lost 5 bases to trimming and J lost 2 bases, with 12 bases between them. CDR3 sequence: CASSPETGNYGYTF. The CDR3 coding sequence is TGTGCCAGCAGCCCCGAGACAGGAAACTATGGCTACACCTTC.

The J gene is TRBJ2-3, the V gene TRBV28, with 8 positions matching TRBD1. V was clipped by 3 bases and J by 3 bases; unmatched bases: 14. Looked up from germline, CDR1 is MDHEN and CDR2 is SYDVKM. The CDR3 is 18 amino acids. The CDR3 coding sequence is TGTGCCAGCAGTTTGGTTCAGGGGGCGCGGTTTTGGACAGATACGCAGTATTTT. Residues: CASSLVQGARFWTDTQYF.